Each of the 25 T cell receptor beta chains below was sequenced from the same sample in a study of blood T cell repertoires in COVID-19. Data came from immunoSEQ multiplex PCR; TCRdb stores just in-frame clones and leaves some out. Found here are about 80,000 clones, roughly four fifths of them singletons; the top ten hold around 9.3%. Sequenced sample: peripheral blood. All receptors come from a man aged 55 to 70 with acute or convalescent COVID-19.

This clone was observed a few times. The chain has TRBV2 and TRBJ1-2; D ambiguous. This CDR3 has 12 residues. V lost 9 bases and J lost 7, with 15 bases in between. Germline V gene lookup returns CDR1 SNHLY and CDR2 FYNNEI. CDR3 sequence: CARGLTSGGYTF. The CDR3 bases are TGTGCCAGAGGACTGACCTCGGGTGGCTACACCTTC.

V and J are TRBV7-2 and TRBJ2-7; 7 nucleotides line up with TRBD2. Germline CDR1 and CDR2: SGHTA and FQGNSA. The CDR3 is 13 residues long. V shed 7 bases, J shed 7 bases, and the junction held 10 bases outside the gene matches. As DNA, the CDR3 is TGTGCCAGCACCCGAGCGGGGCTTTTTGAGCAGTACTTC. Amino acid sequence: CASTRAGLFEQYF.

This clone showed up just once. CDR3 coding DNA: TGTGCCAGTAGTAGTCCGACAGCGTCGAACACCGGGGAGCTGTTTTTT. Translating it yields CASSSPTASNTGELFF. The chain is built from TRBV19 and TRBJ2-2; a weak D match, TRBD1 (5 bases). Per the germline V gene, CDR1 is LNHDA and CDR2 is SQIVND (reference sequence). V was pared by 4 bases and J by 0 bases, with 12 bases between. This CDR3 has 16 amino acids.

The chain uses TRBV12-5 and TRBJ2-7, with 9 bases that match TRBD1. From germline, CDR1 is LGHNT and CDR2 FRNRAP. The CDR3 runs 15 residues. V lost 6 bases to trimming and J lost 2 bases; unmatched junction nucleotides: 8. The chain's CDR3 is CASGGRDRVAYEQYF. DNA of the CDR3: TGTGCTAGTGGGGGCCGGGACAGGGTGGCCTACGAGCAGTACTTC.

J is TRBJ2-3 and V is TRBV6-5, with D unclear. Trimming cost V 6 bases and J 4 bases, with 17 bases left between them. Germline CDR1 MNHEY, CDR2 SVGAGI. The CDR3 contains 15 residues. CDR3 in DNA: TGTGCCAGCAGCCCCGCCAGAGCGCCAGCAGATACGCAGTATTTT. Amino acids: CASSPARAPADTQYF.

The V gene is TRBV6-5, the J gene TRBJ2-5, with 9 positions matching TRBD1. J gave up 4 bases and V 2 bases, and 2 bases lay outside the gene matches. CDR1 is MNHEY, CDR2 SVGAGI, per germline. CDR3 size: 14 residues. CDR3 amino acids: CASSYRQGGETQYF. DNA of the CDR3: TGTGCCAGCAGTTACCGACAGGGGGGAGAGACCCAGTACTTC.

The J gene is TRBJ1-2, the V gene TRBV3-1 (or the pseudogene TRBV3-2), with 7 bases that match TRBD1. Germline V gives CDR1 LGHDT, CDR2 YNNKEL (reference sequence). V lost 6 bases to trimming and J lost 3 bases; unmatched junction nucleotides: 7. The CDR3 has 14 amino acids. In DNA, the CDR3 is TGTGCCAGCAGACGCGGGACAGAATACTATGGCTACACCTTC. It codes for CASRRGTEYYGYTF.

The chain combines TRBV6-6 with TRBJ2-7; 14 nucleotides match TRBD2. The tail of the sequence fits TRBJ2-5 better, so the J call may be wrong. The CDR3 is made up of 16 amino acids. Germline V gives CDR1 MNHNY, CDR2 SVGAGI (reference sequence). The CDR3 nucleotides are TGTGCCAGCAGGTCCGGGACTAGCGGGGGAACAGAGACCCAGTACTTC. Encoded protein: CASRSGTSGGTETQYF.

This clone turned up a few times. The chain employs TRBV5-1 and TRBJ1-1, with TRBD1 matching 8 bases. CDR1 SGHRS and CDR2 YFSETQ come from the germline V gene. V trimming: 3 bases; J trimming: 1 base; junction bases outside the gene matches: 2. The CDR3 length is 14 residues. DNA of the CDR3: TGCGCCAGCAGCTCGGGGACAGGGAACACTGAAGCTTTCTTT. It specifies CASSSGTGNTEAFF. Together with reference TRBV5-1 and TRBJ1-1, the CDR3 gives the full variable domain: KAGVTQTPRYLIKTRGQQVTLSCSPISGHRSVSWYQQTPGQGLQFLFEYFSETQRNKGNFPGRFSGRQFSNSRSEMNVSTLELGDSALYLCASSSGTGNTEAFFGQGTRLTVV.

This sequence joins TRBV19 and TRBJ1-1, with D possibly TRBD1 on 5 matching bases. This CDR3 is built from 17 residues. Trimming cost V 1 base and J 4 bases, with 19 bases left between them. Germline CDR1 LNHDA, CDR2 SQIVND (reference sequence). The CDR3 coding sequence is TGTGCCAGTAGTATAGGACAGCCCCTCCGGCGCGGCACTGAAGCTTTCTTT. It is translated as CASSIGQPLRRGTEAFF.

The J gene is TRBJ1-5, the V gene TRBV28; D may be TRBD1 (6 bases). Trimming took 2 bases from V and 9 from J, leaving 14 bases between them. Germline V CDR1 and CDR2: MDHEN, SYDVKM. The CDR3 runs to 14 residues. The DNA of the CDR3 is TGTGCCAGCAGTTTACCTACAGGGTATAGGCCCCAGCATTTT. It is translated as CASSLPTGYRPQHF.

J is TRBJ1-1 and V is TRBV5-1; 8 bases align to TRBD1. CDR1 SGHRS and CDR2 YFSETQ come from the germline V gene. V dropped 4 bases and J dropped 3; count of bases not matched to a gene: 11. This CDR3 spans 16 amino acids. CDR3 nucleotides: TGCGCCAGCAGCAGGGAAAGACAGGGGATAGACACTGAAGCTTTCTTT. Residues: CASSRERQGIDTEAFF.

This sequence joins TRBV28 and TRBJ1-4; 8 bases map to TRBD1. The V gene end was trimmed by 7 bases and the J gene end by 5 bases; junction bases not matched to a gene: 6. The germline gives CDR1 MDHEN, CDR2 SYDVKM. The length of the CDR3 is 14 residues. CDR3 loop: CASTEDRVNEKLFF. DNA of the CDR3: TGTGCCAGCACCGAGGACAGGGTAAATGAAAAACTGTTTTTT.

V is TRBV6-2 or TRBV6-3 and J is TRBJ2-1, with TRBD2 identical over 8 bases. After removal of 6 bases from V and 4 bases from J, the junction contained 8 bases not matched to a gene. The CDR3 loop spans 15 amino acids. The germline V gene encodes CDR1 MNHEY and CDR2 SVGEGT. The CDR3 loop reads CASSPRRGGYNEQFF. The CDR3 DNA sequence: TGTGCCAGCAGCCCACGCCGGGGGGGGTACAATGAGCAGTTCTTC.

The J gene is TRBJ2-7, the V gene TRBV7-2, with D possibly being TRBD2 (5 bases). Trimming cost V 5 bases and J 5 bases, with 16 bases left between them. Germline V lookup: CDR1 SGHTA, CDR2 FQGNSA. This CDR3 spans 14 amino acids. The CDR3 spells CASSPDRQADEQYF. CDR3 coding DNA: TGTGCCAGCAGCCCGGATCGACAAGCGGACGAGCAGTACTTC.

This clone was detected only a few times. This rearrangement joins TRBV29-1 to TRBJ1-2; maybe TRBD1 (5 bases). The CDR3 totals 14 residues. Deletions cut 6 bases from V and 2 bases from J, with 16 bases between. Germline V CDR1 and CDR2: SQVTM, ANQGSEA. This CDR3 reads CSVPSGLGNYGYTF. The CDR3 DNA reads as TGCAGCGTGCCCTCGGGACTGGGCAACTATGGCTACACCTTC.

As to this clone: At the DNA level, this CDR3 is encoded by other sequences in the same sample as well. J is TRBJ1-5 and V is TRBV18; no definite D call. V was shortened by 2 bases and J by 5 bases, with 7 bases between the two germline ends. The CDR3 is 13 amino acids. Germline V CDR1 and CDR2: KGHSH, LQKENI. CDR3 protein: CASSPGRDQPQHF. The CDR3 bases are TGTGCCAGCTCACCAGGGAGGGATCAGCCCCAGCATTTT.

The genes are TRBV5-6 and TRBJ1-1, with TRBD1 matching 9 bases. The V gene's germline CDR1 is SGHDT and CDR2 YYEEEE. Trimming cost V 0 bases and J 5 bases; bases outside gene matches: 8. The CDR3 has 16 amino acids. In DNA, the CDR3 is TGTGCCAGCAGCTTGGAGATACAGGGGGCGAAAACTGAAGCTTTCTTT. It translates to CASSLEIQGAKTEAFF.

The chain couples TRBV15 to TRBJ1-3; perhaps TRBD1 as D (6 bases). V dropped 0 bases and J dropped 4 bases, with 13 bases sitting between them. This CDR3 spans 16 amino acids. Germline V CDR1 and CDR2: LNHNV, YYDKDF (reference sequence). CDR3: CATSREARGFGNTIYF. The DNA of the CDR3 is TGTGCCACCAGCAGAGAGGCCAGGGGCTTCGGAAACACCATATATTTT.

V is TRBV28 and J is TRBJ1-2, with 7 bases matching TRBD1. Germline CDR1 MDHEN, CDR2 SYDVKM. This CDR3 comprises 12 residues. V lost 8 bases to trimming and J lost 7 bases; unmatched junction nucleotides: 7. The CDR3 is CASGGQLGGYTF. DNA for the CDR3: TGTGCCAGCGGGGGACAGTTGGGTGGCTACACCTTC.

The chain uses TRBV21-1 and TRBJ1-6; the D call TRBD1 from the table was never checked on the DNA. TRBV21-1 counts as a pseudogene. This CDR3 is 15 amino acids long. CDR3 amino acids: CASSKCYRGNSPLHF. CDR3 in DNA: TGTGCCAGCAGCAAATGTTACAGGGGTAATTCACCCCTCCACTTT.

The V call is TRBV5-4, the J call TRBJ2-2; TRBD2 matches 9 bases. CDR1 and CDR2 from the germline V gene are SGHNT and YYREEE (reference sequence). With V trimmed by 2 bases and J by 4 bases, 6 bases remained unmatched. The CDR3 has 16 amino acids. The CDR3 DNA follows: TGTGCCAGCAGCTTCGCGGGAGGGCGTAGCACCGGGGAGCTGTTTTTT. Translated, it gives CASSFAGGRSTGELFF.

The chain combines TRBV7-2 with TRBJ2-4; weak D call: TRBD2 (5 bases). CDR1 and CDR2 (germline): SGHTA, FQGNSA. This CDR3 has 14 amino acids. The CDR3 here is CATAVPQAKNIQYF. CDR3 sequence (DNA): TGTGCTACAGCGGTCCCGCAAGCCAAAAACATTCAGTACTTC.

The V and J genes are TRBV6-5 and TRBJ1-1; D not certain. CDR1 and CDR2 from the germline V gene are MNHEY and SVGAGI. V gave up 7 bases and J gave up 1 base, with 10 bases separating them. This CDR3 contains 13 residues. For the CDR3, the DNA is TGTGCCAGCAACGACGGGGAGAACACTGAAGCTTTCTTT. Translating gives CASNDGENTEAFF.

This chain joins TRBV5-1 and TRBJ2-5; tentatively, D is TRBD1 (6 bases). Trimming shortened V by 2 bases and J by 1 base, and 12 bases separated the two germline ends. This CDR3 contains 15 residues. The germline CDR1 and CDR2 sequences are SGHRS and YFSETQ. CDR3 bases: TGCGCCAGCAGCTTACAGGGCAGCTTCCAAGAGACCCAGTACTTC. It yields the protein CASSLQGSFQETQYF.